This T cell receptor (beta chain) was captured in a study of graft-versus-host responses after intestinal transplantation. Study-wide context: Induction with anti-thymocyte globulin, then tacrolimus and steroids for roughly three years, was given to all recipients.

This clone came up once. Its antigen is undetermined. Sequencing was performed with immunoSEQ multiplex PCR; in TCRdb, only in-frame clones are kept and a portion is missing. The data contain about 36,000 clones, approximately 93% of them singletons. V was clipped by 3 bases and J by 3 bases; unmatched bases: 2. The germline V gene has CDR1 MNHEY and CDR2 SVGAGI. The CDR3 sequence is 14 residues long. The clonotype comes from a human donor who was the organ donor for an intestinal transplant. Source: unstimulated CD4+ T cells sorted from spleen or lymph node cells, taken before transplant. This rearrangement joins TRBV6-5 to TRBJ2-7, with 10 bases fitting TRBD1. The CDR3 DNA follows: TGTGCCAGCAGTTATCGGACAGGGGGCTACGAGCAGTACTTC. This codes for CASSYRTGGYEQYF.